The next 27 T cell receptor beta chains were all read from a single sample in a study of identical twins' blood T cells. Each CDR3 protein is one row after TCRdb ran MiXCR on the 5' RACE reads. The table records a few hundred thousand distinct CDR3 sequences, about 28% of them present only once. Specimen: PBMCs. These receptors came from a woman aged 18 to 55 in good health.

This clonotype has a handful of counts. This chain links TRBV5-1 with TRBJ1-1, with a possible D match to TRBD1 (5 bases). The CDR3 has 14 amino acids. The V end lost 0 bases, the J end lost 8 bases, and 14 bases lay between the germline ends. The V gene's germline CDR1 is SGHRS and CDR2 YFSETQ. For the CDR3, the DNA is TGCGCCAGCAGCTTGGTCGGGGCTGAGGGCGAAGCTTTCTTT. It is translated as CASSLVGAEGEAFF. The whole variable domain, remainder taken from reference TRBV5-1 and TRBJ1-1, is KAGVTQTPRYLIKTRGQQVTLSCSPISGHRSVSWYQQTPGQGLQFLFEYFSETQRNKGNFPGRFSGRQFSNSRSEMNVSTLELGDSALYLCASSLVGAEGEAFFGQGTRLTVV.

This chain joins TRBV12-3 or TRBV12-4 and TRBJ2-5, with D unclear. There are 15 residues in the CDR3. The V end lost 5 bases, the J end lost 1 base, and 14 bases lay between the germline ends. In DNA, the CDR3 is TGTGCCAGCAGTCTGAATAACGCGGTCCAAGAGACCCAGTACTTC. The encoded protein is CASSLNNAVQETQYF.

This clonotype was counted once. The chain uses TRBV5-1 and TRBJ1-1; D not resolved. The CDR3 runs 14 residues. Germline lookup yields CDR1 SGHRS and CDR2 YFSETQ. V was cut by 4 bases and J by 0 bases, with 10 bases left in between. The CDR3 region is CASSLEHVNTEAFF. The CDR3 DNA reads TGCGCCAGCAGCCTTGAACACGTGAACACTGAAGCTTTCTTT.

This chain connects TRBV7-7 to TRBJ2-1; 13 bases agree with TRBD2. The V gene's germline CDR1 is SSHAT and CDR2 FNYEAQ (reference sequence). V dropped 5 bases and J dropped 5; count of bases not matched to a gene: 3. This CDR3 comprises 15 residues. CDR3 nucleotide sequence: TGTGCCAGCAGCGCCGGACTAGCGGGAGACAATGAGCAGTTCTTC. It codes for CASSAGLAGDNEQFF.

This clonotype was seen just once. This sequence joins TRBV13 and TRBJ2-1; no clear D gene. V lost 5 bases, J lost 6 bases, and 8 bases lay in between. This CDR3 is built from 12 residues. The germline CDR1 and CDR2 sequences are PRHDT and FYEKMQ (reference sequence). CDR3 in DNA: TGTGCCAGCAGCAATAGCCTCAATGAGCAGTTCTTC. Translated: CASSNSLNEQFF.

The chain employs TRBV2 and TRBJ1-5; D remains unclear. The germline CDR1 and CDR2 sequences are SNHLY and FYNNEI. V lost 7 bases and J 7 bases, leaving 17 bases between the germline ends. This CDR3 is 14 amino acids long. The DNA for the CDR3 is TGTGCCAGCATGGGTCGGACTCGAGGGCAGCCCCAGCATTTT. This sequence encodes CASMGRTRGQPQHF.

On this clonotype itself: Since no conserved phenylalanine or tryptophan closes the CDR3, a read error is the likely cause. The genes are TRBV5-1 and TRBJ1-2; D unclear. The ends were cut back, 5 bases at V and 3 bases at J, with 8 bases in the middle. Germline V gene sequence: CDR1 SGHRS, CDR2 YFSETQ. The CDR3 consists of 12 residues. CDR3 amino acids: CASRPEHYGYTL. Here the CDR3 DNA reads TGCGCCAGCAGACCTGAGCACTATGGCTACACCCTC.

The V gene is TRBV7-2, the J gene TRBJ2-1; D is unclear. This CDR3 contains 13 residues. CDR1 is SGHTA, CDR2 FQGNSA, per germline. Trimming cost V 3 bases and J 4 bases, with 7 bases left between them. CDR3 bases: TGTGCCAGCAGCTTCGGTCTTTACAATGAGCAGTTCTTC. Protein product: CASSFGLYNEQFF.

A few counts support this clonotype. J is TRBJ1-1 and V is TRBV2, with 7 bases identical to TRBD1. CDR3 length: 11 residues. In germline, CDR1 is SNHLY, CDR2 FYNNEI. With V trimmed by 7 bases and J by 9 bases, 5 bases remained unmatched. The CDR3 loop reads CASTRQGQAFF. DNA of the CDR3: TGTGCCAGCACGAGACAGGGCCAAGCTTTCTTT.

This clonotype was recorded a few times. The rearrangement uses TRBV3-1 and TRBJ1-6, with D unclear. Trimming took off 1 base at V and 9 bases at J, with 7 bases between the two ends. This CDR3 comprises 13 residues. Germline CDR1 LGHDT, CDR2 YNNKEL (reference sequence). CDR3 in DNA: TGTGCCAGCAGCCAAGGTCGCGGTTCACCCCTCCACTTT. This encodes CASSQGRGSPLHF.

CDR3 nucleotide sequence: TGCAGTGCTAGCGCTGCCCAGAGCGGGCAGTACTTC. Protein sequence: CSASAAQSGQYF. The chain recombines TRBV20-1 with TRBJ2-7, with D tentatively TRBD2 (5 bases). CDR1 is DFQATT, CDR2 SNEGSKA, per germline (reference sequence). Trimming pared 3 bases from V and 9 bases from J, leaving 15 bases between. The CDR3 length is 12 residues.

Comment on this clonotype: A much larger clone differs from this one at a single base, so this may be a read error. J is TRBJ2-2 and V is TRBV4-3; D remains ambiguous. Germline V CDR1 and CDR2: LGHNA, YSLEER. The CDR3 spans 14 residues. The V end lost 3 bases, the J end lost 8 bases, and 13 bases lay between the germline ends. The CDR3 protein is CASSHLGMDGELFF. The CDR3 region has the DNA TGCGCCAGCAGCCATCTCGGCATGGATGGGGAGCTGTTTTTT.

This chain joins TRBV6-2 or TRBV6-3 and TRBJ2-3, with 7 positions matching TRBD1. J gave up 7 bases and V 7 bases, and 8 bases lay outside the gene matches. From germline, CDR1 is MNHEY and CDR2 SVGEGT. The CDR3 contains 13 residues. The CDR3 bases are TGTGCCAGCACCTTACAGGGGTGGAATACGCAGTATTTT. Its translation is CASTLQGWNTQYF.

This clonotype was counted between two and nine times. This chain links TRBV7-9 with TRBJ1-3; unclear D gene. Trimming left V 7 bases short and J 4 bases short, with 11 bases between. In germline, CDR1 is SEHNR, CDR2 FQNEAQ (reference sequence). CDR3 length equals 13 residues. CDR3 residues: CASTAAGGNTIYF. CDR3 DNA: TGTGCCAGCACCGCGGCAGGCGGAAACACCATATATTTT.

This chain links TRBV20-1 with TRBJ1-2, with 7 bases that match TRBD1. CDR1 and CDR2 (germline): DFQATT, SNEGSKA (reference sequence). Trimming took 2 bases from V and 7 from J; bases not matched to a gene: 1. The length of the CDR3 is 11 residues. The CDR3 loop reads CSARTGAGYTF. CDR3 bases: TGCAGTGCTAGAACAGGGGCTGGCTACACCTTC.

This chain links TRBV7-2 with TRBJ2-1; the D is unclear. This CDR3 region has 13 residues. Germline CDR1 and CDR2: SGHTA and FQGNSA. With 1 base removed from V and 5 bases from J, the gap between germline ends came to 6 bases. The CDR3 DNA sequence: TGTGCCAGCAGCTTAGTTCAGAACAATGAGCAGTTCTTC. Translated: CASSLVQNNEQFF.

The chain couples TRBV6-2 or TRBV6-3 to TRBJ2-2; 10 bases are a match to TRBD2. CDR3 length: 18 amino acids. Trimming cost V 2 bases and J 4 bases; bases outside gene matches: 10. CDR1 is MNHEY, CDR2 SVGEGT, per germline. CDR3 nucleotide sequence: TGTGCCAGCAGTTACGGAGCGGGAGGGCCCTCAGGCACCGGGGAGCTGTTTTTT. Amino acid sequence: CASSYGAGGPSGTGELFF.

This chain links TRBV29-1 with TRBJ2-7; D is ambiguous. V lost 6 bases and J 0 bases, leaving 12 bases between the germline ends. The CDR3 contains 13 residues. In germline, CDR1 is SQVTM, CDR2 ANQGSEA. The CDR3 sequence is CSVVMDSSYEQYF. CDR3 bases: TGCAGCGTGGTGATGGATAGCTCCTACGAGCAGTACTTC.

CDR3 in amino acids: CSVEESRASPGGELFF. In DNA form, the CDR3 reads TGCAGCGTTGAAGAAAGCAGGGCCAGCCCAGGAGGGGAGCTGTTTTTT. V gene TRBV29-1 combines with J gene TRBJ2-2, with a weak D call TRBD1 (5 bases). Germline loops: CDR1 SQVTM, CDR2 ANQGSEA. The ends were cut back, 0 bases at V and 8 bases at J, with 19 bases in the middle. The CDR3 runs to 16 residues.

This clonotype was counted a few times. The gene calls are TRBV11-2 and TRBJ2-5; D not certain. CDR1 SGHAT and CDR2 FQNNGV come from the germline V gene. This CDR3 region has 12 residues. Trimming pared 5 bases from V and 0 bases from J, leaving 4 bases between. The CDR3 nucleotides read TGTGCCAGCAGCCCCTACCAAGAGACCCAGTACTTC. This encodes CASSPYQETQYF. Supplemented by reference TRBV11-2 and TRBJ2-5, the full variable domain reads EAGVAQSPRYKIIEKRQSVAFWCNPISGHATLYWYQQILGQGPKLLIQFQNNGVVDDSQLPKDRFSAERLKGVDSTLKIQPAKLEDSAVYLCASSPYQETQYFGPGTRLLVL.

The rearrangement links TRBV19 to TRBJ2-1, with TRBD2 identical over 9 bases. V gave up 1 base and J gave up 7 bases; unmatched junction bases: 8. This CDR3 region has 16 residues. CDR1 is LNHDA and CDR2 is SQIVND in the germline V gene (reference sequence). The CDR3 reads CASSIVAGVMTNEQFF. CDR3 DNA: TGTGCCAGTAGTATAGTAGCGGGAGTCATGACAAATGAGCAGTTCTTC.

V is TRBV7-9 and J is TRBJ1-4; D ambiguous. Germline values: CDR1 SEHNR, CDR2 FQNEAQ (reference sequence). This CDR3 is built from 13 residues. V lost 3 bases and J 4 bases, leaving 6 bases between the germline ends. The CDR3 region has the DNA TGTGCCAGCAGCTTGGTAAATAATGAAAAACTGTTTTTT. Its translation is CASSLVNNEKLFF.

The V call is TRBV5-5, the J call TRBJ2-3; 9 positions agree with TRBD1. Losses at the gene ends were 6 bases for V and 3 bases for J; bases not matched to a gene: 8. Looked up from germline, CDR1 is SGHKS and CDR2 is YYEKEE (reference sequence). CDR3 length: 15 residues. DNA for the CDR3: TGTGCCAGCACCCTGGACAGGGGCGGAACAGATACGCAGTATTTT. Residues: CASTLDRGGTDTQYF.

A word on this clonotype: At one end, the junction sequence differs from germline, possibly due to a read error. DNA for the CDR3: TGTGCCAGCGGTTTCAGGACTAGCGGGACCTACGAGCAGTACTTC. This codes for CASGFRTSGTYEQYF. The chain combines TRBV12-3 or TRBV12-4 with TRBJ2-7; 12 nucleotides match TRBD2. The CDR3 covers 15 residues.

The chain recombines TRBV28 with TRBJ2-4; the D is unclear. Trimming shortened V by 2 bases and J by 1 base, and 9 bases separated the two germline ends. Germline CDR1 is MDHEN and CDR2 is SYDVKM. The CDR3 is 15 residues long. This CDR3 is CASSLIGPAKNIQYF. Here the CDR3 DNA reads TGTGCCAGCAGTTTAATCGGTCCGGCCAAAAACATTCAGTACTTC.

This clonotype has more than one count but fewer than ten. The chain uses TRBV11-2 and TRBJ2-1, with 8 bases that match TRBD2. With 4 bases clipped from V and 0 bases from J, the junction kept 5 bases outside the gene matches. The CDR3 sequence is 16 residues long. CDR1 and CDR2 from the germline V gene are SGHAT and FQNNGV. In DNA, the CDR3 is TGTGCCAGCAGCTGGAGCGGGGGACTCTCCTACAATGAGCAGTTCTTC. It is translated as CASSWSGGLSYNEQFF. The full variable domain, rest sourced from reference TRBV11-2 and TRBJ2-1, is EAGVAQSPRYKIIEKRQSVAFWCNPISGHATLYWYQQILGQGPKLLIQFQNNGVVDDSQLPKDRFSAERLKGVDSTLKIQPAKLEDSAVYLCASSWSGGLSYNEQFFGPGTRLTVL.

This clonotype is a singleton in its sample. This CDR3 reads CASSLSFRSNTEAFF. In DNA form, the CDR3 reads TGTGCCAGCAGTCTTTCGTTCAGATCCAACACTGAAGCTTTCTTT. The chain links TRBV27 to TRBJ1-1; D remains ambiguous. Trimming cost V 5 bases and J 2 bases, with 15 bases left between them. The germline gives CDR1 MNHEY, CDR2 SMNVEV (reference sequence). This CDR3 contains 15 residues.